This TCR beta chain was sequenced in a study of blood T cell repertoires in COVID-19. On the study more broadly: Acute and convalescent COVID-19 samples came from the United States, Italy and Spain.

V lost 4 bases, J lost 4 bases, and 5 bases stayed unmatched. The CDR3 covers 15 residues. Germline CDR1 and CDR2: MNHEY and SVGAGI. Sequencing used immunoSEQ multiplex PCR; TCRdb keeps in-frame clones, though not all of them. Seen here are around 120,000 clones, around 79% observed once, and the top ten hold about 2.3%. The receptor was isolated from a man aged 65 to 79 with acute or convalescent COVID-19. The genes are TRBV6-5 and TRBJ2-7, with 12 bases lining up with TRBD2. The source material was peripheral blood. In DNA form, the CDR3 reads TGTGCCAGCAGTTCCCGGACTAGCGGGGCTTACGAGCAGTACTTC. It yields the protein CASSSRTSGAYEQYF.